The 16 T cell receptor beta chains presented below share a single source sample, sequenced in a study of cytomegalovirus exposure and HLA in healthy donors. The PCR had 60 Vbeta and 13 Jbeta primers. Using immunoSEQ multiplex PCR, the repertoire was profiled, and TCRdb retains in-frame clones only, with some absent. The data contain approximately 170,000 clones, approximately 84% of them singletons. The sample was PBMCs. These receptors all stem from a man in his fifties or sixties in good health and CMV-seropositive.

This clone turned up a few times. The gene calls are TRBV18 and TRBJ2-4; 9 bases match TRBD1. The ends lost 0 bases at V and 5 bases at J; junction bases unmatched: 5. Germline CDR1 KGHSH, CDR2 LQKENI. This CDR3 has 16 amino acids. For the CDR3, the DNA is TGTGCCAGCTCACCACCGGGACAGGGCACCCAAAACATTCAGTACTTC. It is translated as CASSPPGQGTQNIQYF.

V and J are TRBV7-9 and TRBJ2-2; 15 bases are a match to TRBD2. Germline CDR1 SEHNR, CDR2 FQNEAQ (reference sequence). CDR3 length: 17 residues. V was pared by 5 bases and J by 4 bases, with 5 bases of the junction left unmatched. Here the CDR3 DNA reads TGTGCCAGCAGCCCGGGGACTAGCGGGGGGCTCACCGGGGAGCTGTTTTTT. It specifies CASSPGTSGGLTGELFF.

The CDR3 sequence: CAIPGQGNTGELFF. The CDR3, as DNA: TGTGCCATCCCGGGACAGGGGAACACCGGGGAGCTGTTTTTT. The chain recombines TRBV28 with TRBJ2-2; 9 bases match TRBD1. The CDR3 consists of 14 residues. Germline V gene lookup returns CDR1 MDHEN and CDR2 SYDVKM. The trim removed 10 bases at V and 1 base at J, leaving 4 bases unmatched.

The chain is built from TRBV7-8 and TRBJ1-1, with D hard to call. The CDR3 runs 14 residues. The V gene lost 1 base and the J gene lost 7 bases, with 13 bases spanning the gap. The V gene's germline CDR1 is SGHVS and CDR2 FQNEAQ. In DNA form, the CDR3 reads TGTGCCAGCAGCTTAGTGGGCAGACGGTTTGAAGCTTTCTTT. Translation: CASSLVGRRFEAFF. Combining the CDR3 with reference TRBV7-8 and TRBJ1-1 gives the whole variable domain GAGVSQSPRYKVAKRGQDVALRCDPISGHVSLFWYQQALGQGPEFLTYFQNEAQLDKSGLPSDRFFAERPEGSVSTLKIQRTQQEDSAVYLCASSLVGRRFEAFFGQGTRLTVV.

The rearrangement links TRBV6-5 to TRBJ1-6, with D uncertain. V lost 1 base, J lost 0 bases, and 7 bases lay in between. CDR1 and CDR2 (germline): MNHEY, SVGAGI. This CDR3 has 16 amino acids. DNA of the CDR3: TGTGCCAGCAGTTACTTTGGGCCCTCCTATAATTCACCCCTCCACTTT. Protein: CASSYFGPSYNSPLHF.

This clone has just a few counts. This chain connects TRBV29-1 to TRBJ2-3, with D perhaps matching TRBD2 (5 bases). V was pared by 6 bases and J by 1 base, with 11 bases between. The CDR3 spans 13 residues. The germline gives CDR1 SQVTM, CDR2 ANQGSEA. CDR3 sequence reads: CSVSSSGTDTQYF. The CDR3 region has the DNA TGCAGCGTCAGCAGTAGCGGCACAGATACGCAGTATTTT.

This clone occurred once. The chain couples TRBV6-6 to TRBJ2-7, with D possibly matching TRBD1 (6 bases). Trimming took 0 bases from V and 5 from J, leaving 11 bases between them. The CDR3 length is 14 residues. The germline V gene has CDR1 MNHNY and CDR2 SVGAGI (reference sequence). The CDR3: CASSYSGAQDEQYF. The CDR3 DNA follows: TGTGCCAGCAGTTACTCGGGGGCCCAGGACGAGCAGTACTTC.

The gene calls are TRBV5-1 and TRBJ2-5, with a weak D call TRBD1 (7 bases). The V end was cut by 4 bases, the J end by 9 bases, with 19 bases between. CDR3 length equals 14 residues. Germline V lookup: CDR1 SGHRS, CDR2 YFSETQ. CDR3 coding DNA: TGCGCCAGCAGCCCCGGGACAGCGGCGGGATCCCAGTACTTC. Its translation: CASSPGTAAGSQYF.

The V and J genes are TRBV10-3 and TRBJ2-1; TRBD1 agrees at 11 bases. This CDR3 contains 15 residues. The V gene's germline CDR1 is ENHRY and CDR2 SYGVKD. Germline trimming cut 5 bases from V and 7 bases from J; bases unmatched to any gene: 7. The CDR3 bases are TGTGCCATCAGTCGGGGGGGACAGGGGGGGAATGAGCAGTTCTTC. It encodes CAISRGGQGGNEQFF.

The rearrangement links TRBV27 to TRBJ1-5; TRBD1 is a possible D gene (5 bases). Deletions cut 1 base from V and 10 bases from J, with 14 bases between. The CDR3 contains 14 residues. Germline values: CDR1 MNHEY, CDR2 SMNVEV (reference sequence). The CDR3 is CASSLFWGGVPQHF. CDR3 nucleotides: TGTGCCAGCAGTTTATTCTGGGGGGGGGTCCCCCAGCATTTT.

In nucleotides, the CDR3 is TGTGCCACCAGCAGAGATACGGGGGCCTACAATGAGCAGTTCTTC. Translation: CATSRDTGAYNEQFF. The chain carries TRBV15 and TRBJ2-1, with a tentative D call TRBD2 (6 bases). Germline assignment: CDR1 LNHNV and CDR2 YYDKDF (reference sequence). This CDR3 has 15 amino acids. Trimming removed 0 bases at V and 2 bases at J, with 8 bases between.

This chain joins TRBV2 and TRBJ1-5; D is undetermined. Trimming shortened V by 8 bases and J by 1 base, and 15 bases separated the two germline ends. Germline CDR1 SNHLY, CDR2 FYNNEI. CDR3 size: 15 residues. In nucleotides, the CDR3 is TGTGCCAGCTCCAAAGGAGGGAGAAGCAATCAGCCCCAGCATTTT. The encoded protein is CASSKGGRSNQPQHF.

J is TRBJ1-3 and V is TRBV7-6; 8 bases agree with TRBD1. The V segment lost 0 bases and the J segment 7 bases; nucleotides outside the gene matches: 8. The CDR3 is made up of 16 amino acids. Germline CDR1 and CDR2: SGHVS and FNYEAQ. DNA for the CDR3: TGTGCCAGCAGCTTAGCCCTTTGGACAGGGTCGAACACCATATATTTT. Its protein is CASSLALWTGSNTIYF.

The chain recombines TRBV5-1 with TRBJ1-4; D may be TRBD1 (5 bases). Germline values: CDR1 SGHRS, CDR2 YFSETQ. The CDR3 is 15 residues long. The ends were cut back, 2 bases at V and 6 bases at J, with 14 bases in the middle. The DNA of the CDR3 is TGCGCCAGCAGCTTACAATGGGGGGGGGATGAAAAACTGTTTTTT. Protein: CASSLQWGGDEKLFF.

This rearrangement joins TRBV15 to TRBJ1-6; perhaps TRBD1 as D (5 bases). The CDR3 consists of 14 residues. Germline CDR1 and CDR2: LNHNV and YYDKDF (reference sequence). V lost 0 bases to trimming and J lost 13 bases, with 13 bases between them. This chain's CDR3 is CATSRDSGEGPLHF. The CDR3 coding sequence is TGTGCCACCAGCAGAGATTCTGGGGAGGGGCCCCTCCACTTT.

The chain has TRBV4-3 and TRBJ1-5, with 8 positions matching TRBD1. The ends lost 3 bases at V and 7 bases at J; junction bases unmatched: 11. Germline V lookup: CDR1 LGHNA, CDR2 YSLEER. The length of the CDR3 is 16 residues. The CDR3 coding sequence is TGCGCCAGCAGCCAGGGTAGGACAGGGTCCGGACAGCCCCAGCATTTT. Protein product: CASSQGRTGSGQPQHF.